This passage covers 8 T cell receptor beta chains from one sample sequenced in a study of long-term antiretroviral therapy in people with HIV. The assay used was immunoSEQ (version v3.0), run at survey level. Clones were sequenced by immunoSEQ multiplex PCR, and TCRdb holds only the in-frame ones, with some missing. Of over 40,000 clones listed, more than 90% are singletons. Sequencing was performed on unsorted PBMCs, taken 3.7 years after starting antiretroviral therapy. The receptors originated from a woman between 45 and 60 years old with HIV.

The CDR3 spells CASSPGLGGTEAFF. The CDR3 DNA is TGTGCCAGTAGTCCCGGGTTGGGGGGCACTGAAGCTTTCTTT. The chain couples TRBV19 to TRBJ1-1; D perhaps matches TRBD1 (5 bases). Trimming took 5 bases from V and 4 from J, leaving 14 bases between them. Germline lookup yields CDR1 LNHDA and CDR2 SQIVND (reference sequence). This CDR3 is built from 14 residues.

Remarks on this clone: A read error may produce the germline difference seen at one junction end. The rearrangement links TRBV4-1 to TRBJ2-1; no definite D call. The CDR3 totals 13 residues. Germline V lookup: CDR1 MGHRA, CDR2 YSYEKL. CDR3 sequence reads: CASSQVGTPEEFF. For the CDR3, the DNA is TGCGCCAGCAGCCAAGTTGGAACCCCTGAGGAGTTCTTC.

This clone was seen only once. This chain connects TRBV27 to TRBJ2-7; tentative D call: TRBD1 (5 bases). Trimming stripped 5 bases from V and 1 base from J, with 9 bases between. The CDR3 has 13 residues. Germline assignment: CDR1 MNHEY and CDR2 SMNVEV (reference sequence). The CDR3 nucleotides read TGTGCCAGCAGTAGGACACCTTCCTACGAGCAGTACTTC. Translation: CASSRTPSYEQYF.

The J gene is TRBJ2-7, the V gene TRBV9; TRBD1 agrees at 9 bases. CDR3 length equals 14 residues. Looked up from germline, CDR1 is SGDLS and CDR2 is YYNGEE. V trimming: 4 bases; J trimming: 2 bases; junction bases outside the gene matches: 4. The CDR3 bases are TGTGCCAGCAGCCCCCGACAGGGGGCCTACGAGCAGTACTTC. It codes for CASSPRQGAYEQYF. The whole variable domain, remainder taken from reference TRBV9 and TRBJ2-7, is DSGVTQTPKHLITATGQRVTLRCSPRSGDLSVYWYQQSLDQGLQFLIQYYNGEERAKGNILERFSAQQFPDLHSELNLSSLELGDSALYFCASSPRQGAYEQYFGPGTRLTVT.

The J gene is TRBJ2-3, the V gene TRBV11-2, with 10 nucleotides matching TRBD2. Trimming at V came to 1 base and at J to 2 bases, leaving 3 bases not matched to a gene. In germline, CDR1 is SGHAT, CDR2 FQNNGV. CDR3 size: 16 residues. DNA for the CDR3: TGTGCCAGCAGCTTAGGACTAGCGGGTGACACAGATACGCAGTATTTT. Its protein product is CASSLGLAGDTDTQYF.

The chain joins TRBV10-3 to TRBJ2-7, with 11 nucleotides matching TRBD1. This CDR3 spans 12 amino acids. J gave up 5 bases and V 9 bases, and 3 bases lay outside the gene matches. Germline values: CDR1 ENHRY, CDR2 SYGVKD. For the CDR3, the DNA is TGTGCCATGGGACAGGGGGACGACGAGCAGTACTTC. This gives the protein CAMGQGDDEQYF.

The CDR3: CASSLGGVGTEAFF. The CDR3 nucleotides read TGTGCCAGCAGCTTAGGAGGGGTTGGCACTGAAGCTTTCTTT. The genes are TRBV7-3 and TRBJ1-1, with D perhaps matching TRBD1 (5 bases). CDR3 length: 14 amino acids. The germline V gene encodes CDR1 SGHTA and CDR2 FQGTGA. The germline V and J ends were trimmed by 2 bases and 4 bases, with 11 bases remaining between them.

Worth noting for this clone: A read error may produce the germline difference seen at one junction end. The chain employs TRBV19 and TRBJ2-3; 13 bases agree with TRBD2. From germline, CDR1 is LNHDA and CDR2 SQIVND (reference sequence). This CDR3 contains 16 residues. The CDR3 sequence is CASSERLAGGTDTQYF. The CDR3 DNA follows: TGTGCCAGTAGTGAAAGACTAGCGGGGGGCACCGATACGCAGTATTTT.